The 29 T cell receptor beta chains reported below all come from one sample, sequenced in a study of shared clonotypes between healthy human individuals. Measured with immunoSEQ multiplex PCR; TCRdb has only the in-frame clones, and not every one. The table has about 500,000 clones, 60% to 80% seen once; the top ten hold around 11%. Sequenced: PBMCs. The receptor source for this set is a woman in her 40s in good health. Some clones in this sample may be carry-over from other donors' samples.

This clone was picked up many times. The CDR3 DNA follows: TGTGCCAGCAGCGAAGTTTCAACTAATGAAAAACTGTTTTTT. It yields the protein CASSEVSTNEKLFF. The chain recombines TRBV9 with TRBJ1-4, with D unresolved. Per germline, CDR1 SGDLS and CDR2 YYNGEE. The CDR3 contains 14 residues. Trimming shortened V by 3 bases and J by 0 bases, and 6 bases separated the two germline ends.

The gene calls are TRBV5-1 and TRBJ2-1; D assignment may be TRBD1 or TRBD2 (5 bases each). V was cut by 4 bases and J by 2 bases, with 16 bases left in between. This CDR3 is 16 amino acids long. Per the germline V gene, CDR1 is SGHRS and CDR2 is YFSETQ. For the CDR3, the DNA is TGCGCCAGCAGCCGAACCGGGACCCAGACCTACAATGAGCAGTTCTTC. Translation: CASSRTGTQTYNEQFF.

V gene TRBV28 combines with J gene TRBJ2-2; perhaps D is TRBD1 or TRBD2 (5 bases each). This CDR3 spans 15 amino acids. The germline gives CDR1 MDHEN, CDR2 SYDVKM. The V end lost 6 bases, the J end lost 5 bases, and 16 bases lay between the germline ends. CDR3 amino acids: CASRSGGPITGELFF. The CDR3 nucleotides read TGTGCCAGCAGAAGTGGGGGACCCATTACCGGGGAGCTGTTTTTT. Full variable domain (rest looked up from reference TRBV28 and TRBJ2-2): DVKVTQSSRYLVKRTGEKVFLECVQDMDHENMFWYRQDPGLGLRLIYFSYDVKMKEKGDIPEGYSVSREKKERFSLILESASTNQTSMYLCASRSGGPITGELFFGEGSRLTVL.

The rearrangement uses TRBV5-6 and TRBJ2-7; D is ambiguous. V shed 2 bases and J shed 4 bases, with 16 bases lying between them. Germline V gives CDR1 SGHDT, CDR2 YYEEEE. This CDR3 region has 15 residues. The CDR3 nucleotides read TGTGCCAGCAGCTTTGTAACAGAGAACAGTTACGAGCAGTACTTC. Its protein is CASSFVTENSYEQYF.

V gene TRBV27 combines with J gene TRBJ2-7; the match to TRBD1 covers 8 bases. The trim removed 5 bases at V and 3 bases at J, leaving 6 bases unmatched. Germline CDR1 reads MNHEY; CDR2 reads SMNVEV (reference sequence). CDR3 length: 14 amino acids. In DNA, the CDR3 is TGTGCCAGCAGTCATTCGACAGGGGTCTACGAGCAGTACTTC. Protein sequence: CASSHSTGVYEQYF.

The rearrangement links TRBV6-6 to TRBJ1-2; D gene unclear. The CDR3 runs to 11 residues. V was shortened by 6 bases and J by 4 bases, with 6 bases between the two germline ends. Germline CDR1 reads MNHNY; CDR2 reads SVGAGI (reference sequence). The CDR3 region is CASSDPYGYTF. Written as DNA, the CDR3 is TGTGCCAGCAGCGACCCCTATGGCTACACCTTC.

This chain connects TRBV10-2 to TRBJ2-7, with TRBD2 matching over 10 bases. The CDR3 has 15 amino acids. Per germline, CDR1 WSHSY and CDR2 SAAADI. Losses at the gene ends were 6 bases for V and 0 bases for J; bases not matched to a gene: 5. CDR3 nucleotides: TGCGCCAGCAGCCCTCTAGCGGGGGCCTCCTACGAGCAGTACTTC. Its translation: CASSPLAGASYEQYF.

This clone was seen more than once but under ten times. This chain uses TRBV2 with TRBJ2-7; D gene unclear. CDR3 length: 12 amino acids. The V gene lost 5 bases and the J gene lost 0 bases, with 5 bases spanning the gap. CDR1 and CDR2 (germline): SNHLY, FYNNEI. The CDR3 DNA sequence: TGTGCCAGCAGTCAGGCCTCCTACGAGCAGTACTTC. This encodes CASSQASYEQYF.

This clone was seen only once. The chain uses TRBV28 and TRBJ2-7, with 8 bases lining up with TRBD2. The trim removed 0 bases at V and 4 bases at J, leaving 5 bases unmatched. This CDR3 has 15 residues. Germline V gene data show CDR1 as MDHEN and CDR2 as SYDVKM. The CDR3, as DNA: TGTGCCAGCAGTTTATGGGCTAGCGGGCAGTACGAGCAGTACTTC. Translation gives CASSLWASGQYEQYF.

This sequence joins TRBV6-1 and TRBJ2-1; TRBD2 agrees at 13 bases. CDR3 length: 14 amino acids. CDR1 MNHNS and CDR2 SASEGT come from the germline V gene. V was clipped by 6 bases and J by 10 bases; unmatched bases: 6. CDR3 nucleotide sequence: TGTGCCAGCAGACTAGCGGGAGGGTCGCGAGAGCAGTTCTTC. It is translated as CASRLAGGSREQFF.

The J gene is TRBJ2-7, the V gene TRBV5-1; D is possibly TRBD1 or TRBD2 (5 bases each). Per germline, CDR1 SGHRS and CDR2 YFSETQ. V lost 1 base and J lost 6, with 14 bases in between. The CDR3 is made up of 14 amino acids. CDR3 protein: CASSLMPPGAEQYF. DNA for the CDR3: TGCGCCAGCAGCTTGATGCCCCCCGGGGCCGAGCAGTACTTC.

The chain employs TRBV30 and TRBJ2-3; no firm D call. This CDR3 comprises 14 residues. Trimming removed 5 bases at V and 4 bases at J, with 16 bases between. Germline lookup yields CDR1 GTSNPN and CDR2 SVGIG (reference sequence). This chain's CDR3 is CAWGLGYGPDTQYF. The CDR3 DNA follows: TGTGCCTGGGGGCTAGGGTACGGCCCAGATACGCAGTATTTT.

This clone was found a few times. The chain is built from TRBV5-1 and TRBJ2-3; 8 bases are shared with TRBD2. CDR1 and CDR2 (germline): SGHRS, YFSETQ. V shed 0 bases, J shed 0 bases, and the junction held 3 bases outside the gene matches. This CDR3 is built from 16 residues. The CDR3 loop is CASSLAGGRSTDTQYF. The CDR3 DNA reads TGCGCCAGCAGCTTGGCCGGCGGGAGGAGCACAGATACGCAGTATTTT. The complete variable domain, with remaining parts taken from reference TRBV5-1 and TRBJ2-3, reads KAGVTQTPRYLIKTRGQQVTLSCSPISGHRSVSWYQQTPGQGLQFLFEYFSETQRNKGNFPGRFSGRQFSNSRSEMNVSTLELGDSALYLCASSLAGGRSTDTQYFGPGTRLTVL.

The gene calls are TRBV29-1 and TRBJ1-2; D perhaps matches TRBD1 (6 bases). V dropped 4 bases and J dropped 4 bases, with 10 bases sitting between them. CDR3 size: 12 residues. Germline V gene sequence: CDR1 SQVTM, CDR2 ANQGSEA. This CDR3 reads CSVGGGVYGYTF. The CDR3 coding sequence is TGCAGCGTTGGGGGGGGCGTCTATGGCTACACCTTC. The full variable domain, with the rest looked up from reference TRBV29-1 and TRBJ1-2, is SAVISQKPSRDICQRGTSLTIQCQVDSQVTMMFWYRQQPGQSLTLIATANQGSEATYESGFVIDKFPISRPNLTFSTLTVSNMSPEDSSIYLCSVGGGVYGYTFGSGTRLTVV.

CDR3 DNA: TGTGCCAGCAGTGAACTAGCGGGAGCCAAAAACATTCAGTACTTC. Its translation is CASSELAGAKNIQYF. The V gene is TRBV25-1, the J gene TRBJ2-4; 8 bases line up with TRBD2. From germline, CDR1 is MGHDK and CDR2 SYGVNS. The CDR3 length is 15 residues. Unmatched junction bases numbered 0, after V lost 2 bases and J lost 0 bases.

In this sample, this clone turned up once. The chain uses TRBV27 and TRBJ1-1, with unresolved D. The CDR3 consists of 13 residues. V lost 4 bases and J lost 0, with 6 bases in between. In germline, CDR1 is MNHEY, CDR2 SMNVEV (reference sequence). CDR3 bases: TGTGCCAGCAGTTCAAGGTTGAACACTGAAGCTTTCTTT. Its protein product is CASSSRLNTEAFF.

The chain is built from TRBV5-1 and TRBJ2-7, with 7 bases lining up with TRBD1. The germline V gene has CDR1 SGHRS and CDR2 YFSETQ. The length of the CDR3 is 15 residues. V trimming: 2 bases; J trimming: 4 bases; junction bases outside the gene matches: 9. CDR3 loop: CASSFRGQPEYEQYF. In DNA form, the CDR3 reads TGCGCCAGCAGCTTTAGGGGACAGCCCGAATACGAGCAGTACTTC.

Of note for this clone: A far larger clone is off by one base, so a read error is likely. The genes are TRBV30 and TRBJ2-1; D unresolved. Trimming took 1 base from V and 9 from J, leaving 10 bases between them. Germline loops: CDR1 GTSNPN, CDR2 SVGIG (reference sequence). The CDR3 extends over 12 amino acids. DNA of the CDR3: TGTGCCTGGAGTGGCACGAGCCCTGAGCAGTTCTTC. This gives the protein CAWSGTSPEQFF.

CDR3 DNA: TGTGCCAGCAGTTTAGGTGGGGGCCCTAGCGGGAGCACAGATACGCAGTATTTT. Translation gives CASSLGGGPSGSTDTQYF. This rearrangement joins TRBV27 to TRBJ2-3; the match to TRBD2 covers 8 bases. The CDR3 has 18 residues. J lost 0 bases, V lost 2 bases, and 10 bases had no gene match. Per the germline V gene, CDR1 is MNHEY and CDR2 is SMNVEV (reference sequence).

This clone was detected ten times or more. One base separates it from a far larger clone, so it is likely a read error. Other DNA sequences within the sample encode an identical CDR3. CDR3 DNA sequence: TGTGCCTGGAAGAGTGCAGGGGAGGATACCGGGGAGCTGTTTTTT. This gives the protein CAWKSAGEDTGELFF. The chain carries TRBV30 and TRBJ2-2, with D perhaps matching TRBD1 or TRBD2 (6 bases each). The germline gives CDR1 GTSNPN, CDR2 SVGIG (reference sequence). The CDR3 totals 15 residues. The V end lost 4 bases, the J end lost 5 bases, and 17 bases lay between the germline ends.

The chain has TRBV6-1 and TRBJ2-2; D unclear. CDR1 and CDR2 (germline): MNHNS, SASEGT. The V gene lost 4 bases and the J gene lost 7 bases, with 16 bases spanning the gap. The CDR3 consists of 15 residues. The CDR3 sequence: CASSVRVVTGGELFF. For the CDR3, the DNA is TGTGCCAGCAGTGTTCGTGTTGTGACGGGCGGGGAGCTGTTTTTT.

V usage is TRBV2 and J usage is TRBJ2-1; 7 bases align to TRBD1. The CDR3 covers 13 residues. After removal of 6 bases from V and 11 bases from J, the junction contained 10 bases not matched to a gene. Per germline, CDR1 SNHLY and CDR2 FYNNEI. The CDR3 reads CASRDDLRGKQFF. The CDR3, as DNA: TGTGCCAGCAGGGACGATCTCAGGGGGAAGCAGTTCTTC.

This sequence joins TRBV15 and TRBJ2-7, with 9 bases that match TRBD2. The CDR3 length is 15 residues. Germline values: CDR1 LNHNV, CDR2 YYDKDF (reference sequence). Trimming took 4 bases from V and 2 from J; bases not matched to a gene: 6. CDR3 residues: CATSIVPSGAYEQYF. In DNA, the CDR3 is TGTGCCACCAGCATCGTCCCTAGCGGGGCCTACGAGCAGTACTTC.

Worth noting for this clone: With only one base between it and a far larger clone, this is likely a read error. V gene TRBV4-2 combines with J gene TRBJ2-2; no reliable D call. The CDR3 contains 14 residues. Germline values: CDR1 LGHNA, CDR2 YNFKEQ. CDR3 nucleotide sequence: TGTGCCAACAGCCAAGAACAAGCGTCCGGGGAGCTGTTTTTT. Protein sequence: CANSQEQASGELFF.

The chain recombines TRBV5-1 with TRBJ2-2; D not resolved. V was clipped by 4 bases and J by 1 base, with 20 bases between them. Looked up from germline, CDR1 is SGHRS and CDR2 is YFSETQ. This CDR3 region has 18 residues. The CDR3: CASSDKAPLKENTGELFF. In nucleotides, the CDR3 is TGCGCCAGCAGCGACAAGGCCCCTCTTAAGGAGAACACCGGGGAGCTGTTTTTT. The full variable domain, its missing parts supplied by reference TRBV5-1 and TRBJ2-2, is KAGVTQTPRYLIKTRGQQVTLSCSPISGHRSVSWYQQTPGQGLQFLFEYFSETQRNKGNFPGRFSGRQFSNSRSEMNVSTLELGDSALYLCASSDKAPLKENTGELFFGEGSRLTVL.

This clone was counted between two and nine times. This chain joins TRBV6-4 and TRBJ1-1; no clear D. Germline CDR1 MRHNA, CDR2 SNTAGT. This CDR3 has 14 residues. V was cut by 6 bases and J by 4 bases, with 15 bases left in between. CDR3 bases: TGTGCCAGCAGCCAACTCGTAGGGAGCACTGAAGCTTTCTTT. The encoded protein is CASSQLVGSTEAFF.

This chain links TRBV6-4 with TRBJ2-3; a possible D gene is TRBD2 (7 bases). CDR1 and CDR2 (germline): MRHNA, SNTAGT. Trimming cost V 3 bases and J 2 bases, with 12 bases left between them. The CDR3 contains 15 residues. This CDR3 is CASSEGGGVTDTQYF. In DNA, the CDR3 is TGTGCCAGCAGTGAAGGAGGGGGGGTCACAGATACGCAGTATTTT.

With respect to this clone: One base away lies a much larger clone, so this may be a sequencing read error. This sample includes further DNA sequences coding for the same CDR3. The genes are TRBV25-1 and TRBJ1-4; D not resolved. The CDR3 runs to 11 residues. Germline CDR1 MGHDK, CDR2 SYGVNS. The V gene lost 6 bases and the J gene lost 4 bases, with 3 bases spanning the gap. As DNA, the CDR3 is TGTGCCAGCAGCAGTAATGAAAAACTGTTTTTT. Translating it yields CASSSNEKLFF.

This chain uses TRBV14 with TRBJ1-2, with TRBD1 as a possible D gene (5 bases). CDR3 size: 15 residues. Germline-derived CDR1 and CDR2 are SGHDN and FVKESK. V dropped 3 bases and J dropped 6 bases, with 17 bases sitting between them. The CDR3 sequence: CASSQGRGLVHGYTF. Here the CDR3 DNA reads TGTGCCAGCAGCCAGGGGCGGGGTCTGGTTCATGGCTACACCTTC.